These 14 T cell receptor beta chains share one sample of origin, sequenced in a study of T-cell memory formation after mild COVID-19. Each CDR3 protein is one row after TCRdb ran MiXCR on the 5' RACE reads. There are roughly 600,000 distinct CDR3 sequences in the sample; roughly 18% occur only once, and around 13% lies in the top ten. Sequencing was done on a sample of PBMCs or a T cell subset sorted from them (not recorded which). Receptor source: an adult woman who had mild COVID-19 (a few samples of this study predate the infection). Cell type and time point are not known.

The chain joins TRBV5-1 to TRBJ2-5; TRBD2 might be the D (6 bases). CDR3 length equals 15 residues. Between the trimmed V and J ends, which lost 0 bases and 4 bases, there was a span of 13 bases. The germline CDR1 and CDR2 sequences are SGHRS and YFSETQ. The CDR3 DNA is TGCGCCAGCAGCTTGGCAACAAGCGGGCGAGAGACCCAGTACTTC. Translation: CASSLATSGRETQYF.

V usage is TRBV7-2 and J usage is TRBJ2-1; the match to TRBD2 covers 8 bases. CDR1 is SGHTA, CDR2 FQGNSA, per germline. The CDR3 totals 14 residues. V was clipped by 3 bases and J by 8 bases; unmatched bases: 6. This chain's CDR3 is CASSFYGRGYEQFF. The CDR3 DNA is TGTGCCAGCAGCTTTTACGGGAGGGGCTATGAGCAGTTCTTC.

The chain couples TRBV11-3 to TRBJ2-1; 7 nucleotides align to TRBD2. V lost 2 bases and J lost 3; bases outside the gene matches: 7. The V gene's germline CDR1 is SGHNT and CDR2 YENEEA. This CDR3 is 16 amino acids long. This CDR3 reads CASSLRASGLYNEQFF. The CDR3 DNA follows: TGTGCCAGCAGCTTAAGGGCTAGCGGTCTCTACAATGAGCAGTTCTTC.

V gene TRBV5-1 combines with J gene TRBJ2-3; TRBD2 matches at 11 bases. The germline CDR1 and CDR2 sequences are SGHRS and YFSETQ. J was trimmed by 10 bases and V by 4 bases; bases with no gene match: 8. This CDR3 is built from 14 residues. CDR3 sequence: CASSVSGGASAQYF. The CDR3 nucleotides read TGCGCCAGCAGCGTTAGCGGGGGGGCTTCTGCGCAGTATTTT.

CDR3 coding DNA: TGTGCCACCGGGGGACAGAGTACTAACTATGGCTACACCTTC. Translating it yields CATGGQSTNYGYTF. The chain is built from TRBV24-1 and TRBJ1-2, with 7 bases matching TRBD1. This CDR3 is built from 14 residues. Germline V gives CDR1 KGHDR, CDR2 SFDVKD. The V segment lost 9 bases and the J segment 0 bases; nucleotides outside the gene matches: 6.

This clonotype came up a few times. The rearrangement links TRBV2 to TRBJ2-1; no clear D. This CDR3 spans 11 amino acids. The germline CDR1 and CDR2 sequences are SNHLY and FYNNEI. V was pared by 9 bases and J by 8 bases, with 11 bases between. The CDR3 DNA follows: TGTGCCAGGGGCGAAGGGCATGAGCAGTTCTTC. Protein: CARGEGHEQFF.

The V and J genes are TRBV9 and TRBJ2-2; D possibly corresponds to TRBD1 (6 bases). CDR3 length: 14 amino acids. Germline V lookup: CDR1 SGDLS, CDR2 YYNGEE. The ends were cut back, 2 bases at V and 1 base at J, with 6 bases in the middle. The CDR3 reads CASSVGQNTGELFF. The CDR3 nucleotides read TGTGCCAGCAGCGTGGGACAGAACACCGGGGAGCTGTTTTTT.

This chain connects TRBV7-2 to TRBJ2-5, with 12 bases lining up with TRBD2. The V gene's germline CDR1 is SGHTA and CDR2 FQGNSA. The CDR3 covers 15 residues. The J segment lost 0 bases and the V segment lost 5 bases, leaving 1 base of the junction unmatched. The CDR3 spells CASSRTSGDQETQYF. The CDR3 nucleotides read TGTGCCAGCAGCCGGACTAGCGGGGACCAAGAGACCCAGTACTTC.

The rearrangement uses TRBV30 and TRBJ2-3; TRBD1 aligns across 7 bases. The V and J ends lost 4 bases and 6 bases, in that order; junction bases with no gene match: 7. The CDR3 extends over 13 amino acids. Per the germline V gene, CDR1 is GTSNPN and CDR2 is SVGIG (reference sequence). In DNA, the CDR3 is TGTGCCTGGACGATACAGGGGCTGGATACGCAGTATTTT. It yields the protein CAWTIQGLDTQYF.

The chain couples TRBV6-5 to TRBJ2-6; unclear D gene. Germline V CDR1 and CDR2: MNHEY, SVGAGI. CDR3 size: 14 residues. The V and J ends lost 2 bases and 3 bases respectively, with 5 bases between them. CDR3 bases: TGTGCCAGCAGTTACCGCGGTGGGGCCAACGTCCTGACTTTC. Protein sequence: CASSYRGGANVLTF.

The CDR3 is CASSTIRDRGHGYTF. The CDR3 DNA follows: TGTGCCAGCAGTACAATCCGGGACAGGGGGCATGGCTACACCTTC. The V call is TRBV27, the J call TRBJ1-2; 12 nucleotides line up with TRBD1. CDR3 size: 15 residues. From germline, CDR1 is MNHEY and CDR2 SMNVEV (reference sequence). V lost 5 bases and J lost 6; bases outside the gene matches: 7.

The chain links TRBV5-1 to TRBJ2-3; TRBD2 might be the D (5 bases). The CDR3 runs to 12 residues. The germline V gene encodes CDR1 SGHRS and CDR2 YFSETQ. Trimming took off 4 bases at V and 5 bases at J, with 8 bases between the two ends. For the CDR3, the DNA is TGCGCCAGCAGCGCGGACTTAGATACGCAGTATTTT. Protein: CASSADLDTQYF. The whole variable domain, filled in from reference TRBV5-1 and TRBJ2-3, reads KAGVTQTPRYLIKTRGQQVTLSCSPISGHRSVSWYQQTPGQGLQFLFEYFSETQRNKGNFPGRFSGRQFSNSRSEMNVSTLELGDSALYLCASSADLDTQYFGPGTRLTVL.

The chain employs TRBV6-5 and TRBJ1-2; D possibly corresponds to TRBD1 (5 bases). Trimming stripped 7 bases from V and 8 bases from J, with 17 bases between. CDR1 is MNHEY, CDR2 SVGAGI, per germline. The CDR3 runs to 13 residues. The CDR3 reads CASTDWREGGYTF. The DNA of the CDR3 is TGTGCCAGCACCGACTGGAGGGAGGGGGGCTACACCTTC.

This clonotype was detected only a few times. This sequence joins TRBV12-3 or TRBV12-4 and TRBJ1-1, with a tentative D call TRBD1 (5 bases). Trimming pared 5 bases from V and 0 bases from J, leaving 16 bases between. The CDR3 sequence is 16 residues long. DNA of the CDR3: TGTGCCAGCAGTCCTTCGGGACCCTATTTGAACACTGAAGCTTTCTTT. Translated, it gives CASSPSGPYLNTEAFF.